This TCR beta chain came from a study of OX40 agonist ivuxolimab in advanced cancers. Study context: Every 2 weeks, patients got intravenous ivuxolimab at one of six dose levels (0.01-10 mg/kg). A male proportion of over 70% was recorded, with mean age roughly 62 years and range roughly 20 to 85.

Profiling relied on immunoSEQ multiplex PCR, and the TCRdb table lists in-frame clones only, not all of them. The sample contains some 90,000 clones, 80% to 95% of which appear only once. The CDR3 runs to 15 residues. Germline-derived CDR1 and CDR2 are KGHSH and LQKENI. Between the trimmed V and J ends, which lost 0 bases and 0 bases, there was a span of 9 bases. Patients were excluded for autoimmune disease history or systemic immunosuppression. Blood sampling was done at baseline, cycle 4 day 1, and cycle 7 day 1. Worth noting for this clone: This sample also contains other DNA sequences that code for the same CDR3.

The rearrangement joins TRBV18 to TRBJ2-7, with D tentatively TRBD2 (5 bases). Sample: CD4+ or CD8+ T cells sorted from blood, taken in a trial of the OX40 agonist ivuxolimab. The TCR originated in an adult with an advanced solid tumor such as melanoma, head and neck, liver or kidney cancer. As DNA, the CDR3 is TGTGCCAGCTCACCACCGGCGGGCGGCTCCTACGAGCAGTACTTC. Translating it yields CASSPPAGGSYEQYF.